One and the same sample provided the 25 T cell receptor beta chains below, sequenced in a study of shared clonotypes between healthy human individuals. Profiling relied on immunoSEQ multiplex PCR, and the TCRdb table lists in-frame clones only, not all of them. The data contain roughly 1.4 million clones, 98% of them singletons. The sample comprised naive CD4+ T cells sorted from blood. Described subset: CD45RA+ positively selected. The receptor source for this set is a man aged 25-45 years in good health.

V and J are TRBV6-4 and TRBJ2-3, with D possibly called TRBD1 or TRBD2 (5 bases each). Germline CDR1 reads MRHNA; CDR2 reads SNTAGT. Trimming shortened V by 8 bases and J by 4 bases, and 13 bases separated the two germline ends. The CDR3 is 13 amino acids. The CDR3 sequence is CASGTGKPDTQYF. As DNA, the CDR3 is TGTGCCAGCGGGACGGGAAAACCAGATACGCAGTATTTT.

This chain joins TRBV9 and TRBJ2-1; 8 positions match TRBD2. In germline, CDR1 is SGDLS, CDR2 YYNGEE. V shed 2 bases and J 5 bases; nucleotides not matched to a gene: 3. There are 14 residues in the CDR3. This CDR3 is CASSVGLVDNEQFF. DNA for the CDR3: TGTGCCAGCAGCGTGGGACTAGTCGACAATGAGCAGTTCTTC.

The chain has TRBV6-5 and TRBJ2-3; D perhaps matches TRBD2 (5 bases). Germline V gene lookup returns CDR1 MNHEY and CDR2 SVGAGI. V was pared by 10 bases and J by 4 bases, with 15 bases between. The CDR3 consists of 13 residues. This CDR3 reads CATSDSPADTQYF. For the CDR3, the DNA is TGTGCCACCTCGGACTCCCCCGCAGATACGCAGTATTTT.

This chain links TRBV7-9 with TRBJ1-3, with unresolved D. Per the germline V gene, CDR1 is SEHNR and CDR2 is FQNEAQ (reference sequence). The CDR3 loop spans 14 amino acids. The ends were cut back, 3 bases at V and 1 base at J, with 7 bases in the middle. The DNA of the CDR3 is TGTGCCAGCAGCTTTGAAGGGTCTGGAAACACCATATATTTT. Amino acids: CASSFEGSGNTIYF.

The chain employs TRBV15 and TRBJ2-7, with 7 positions matching TRBD2. V gave up 3 bases and J gave up 2 bases; unmatched junction bases: 10. CDR1 is LNHNV and CDR2 is YYDKDF in the germline V gene (reference sequence). The CDR3 is 16 residues long. CDR3 sequence (DNA): TGTGCCACCAGCAGTGACACACTAGCGTCGACCTACGAGCAGTACTTC. It specifies CATSSDTLASTYEQYF.

The V gene is TRBV5-6, the J gene TRBJ2-3; 13 nucleotides match TRBD2. V lost 4 bases and J lost 5; bases outside the gene matches: 10. The CDR3 covers 17 residues. Per the germline V gene, CDR1 is SGHDT and CDR2 is YYEEEE. The CDR3 loop is CASSRRWTSGSEDTQYF. CDR3 nucleotides: TGTGCCAGCAGCCGCCGTTGGACTAGCGGGAGCGAAGATACGCAGTATTTT.

CDR3 DNA: TGTGCCAGCAGTTCCAGGGGGGTTCCGAACACTGAAGCTTTCTTT. This translates into CASSSRGVPNTEAFF. The chain uses TRBV6-1 and TRBJ1-1; 7 nucleotides match TRBD1. CDR3 length equals 15 residues. V was pared by 5 bases and J by 1 base, with 7 bases of the junction left unmatched. CDR1 is MNHNS, CDR2 SASEGT, per germline.

This clone was seen a single time. The chain couples TRBV5-5 to TRBJ2-5; maybe TRBD1 (6 bases). V lost 4 bases and J 5 bases, leaving 12 bases between the germline ends. There are 13 residues in the CDR3. Per germline, CDR1 SGHKS and CDR2 YYEKEE (reference sequence). The CDR3 sequence is CASSPRQAETQYF. CDR3 DNA sequence: TGTGCCAGCAGCCCAAGACAGGCGGAGACCCAGTACTTC.

The chain joins TRBV28 to TRBJ2-1; D remains ambiguous. Germline CDR1 is MDHEN and CDR2 is SYDVKM. There are 12 residues in the CDR3. Trimming stripped 8 bases from V and 4 bases from J, with 9 bases between. The CDR3 nucleotides read TGTGCCAGCGTAGACACTTACAATGAGCAGTTCTTC. As protein: CASVDTYNEQFF. The whole variable domain, filled in from reference TRBV28 and TRBJ2-1, reads DVKVTQSSRYLVKRTGEKVFLECVQDMDHENMFWYRQDPGLGLRLIYFSYDVKMKEKGDIPEGYSVSREKKERFSLILESASTNQTSMYLCASVDTYNEQFFGPGTRLTVL.

In its sample, this clone was seen once. The V gene is TRBV7-9, the J gene TRBJ2-2, with D uncertain. Germline V gene sequence: CDR1 SEHNR, CDR2 FQNEAQ (reference sequence). The CDR3 is 17 residues long. Trimming removed 5 bases from V and 2 bases from J, with 18 bases in between. The CDR3 is CASSGITAPHNTGELFF. In DNA form, the CDR3 reads TGTGCCAGCAGCGGGATAACAGCCCCCCATAACACCGGGGAGCTGTTTTTT.

About this clone itself: The same CDR3 is also encoded by other DNA sequences in this sample. This chain uses TRBV29-1 with TRBJ2-7, with D possibly matching TRBD2 (6 bases). The CDR3 totals 12 residues. Germline V gene lookup returns CDR1 SQVTM and CDR2 ANQGSEA. V was trimmed by 4 bases and J by 0 bases, leaving 7 bases between them. The CDR3 spells CSVVGSSYEQYF. DNA for the CDR3: TGCAGCGTTGTCGGGAGCTCCTACGAGCAGTACTTC.

This clone was seen a single time. The V call is TRBV19, the J call TRBJ2-4; TRBD2 agrees at 10 bases. The junction had 12 bases not matched to a gene; V was cut back by 5 bases and J by 14 bases. The CDR3 is 14 residues long. Per the germline V gene, CDR1 is LNHDA and CDR2 is SQIVND (reference sequence). DNA for the CDR3: TGTGCCAGTAGTCTCCAGACTAGCGGGCCCGGGGAGTACTTC. It encodes CASSLQTSGPGEYF.

The chain couples TRBV5-6 to TRBJ2-3, with D hard to call. The CDR3 is made up of 12 amino acids. From germline, CDR1 is SGHDT and CDR2 YYEEEE. V gave up 1 base and J gave up 7 bases, with 7 bases separating them. The CDR3 bases are TGTGCCAGCAGCTTGCAAAGAAATACGCAGTATTTT. Translated: CASSLQRNTQYF.

The rearrangement joins TRBV29-1 to TRBJ2-1, with 7 positions matching TRBD2. The V and J ends lost 4 bases and 0 bases, in that order; junction bases with no gene match: 9. From germline, CDR1 is SQVTM and CDR2 ANQGSEA. CDR3 length: 16 residues. The CDR3 DNA sequence: TGCAGCGTTGTCTGGGGGAGGGCGTTCTCCTACAATGAGCAGTTCTTC. This gives the protein CSVVWGRAFSYNEQFF.

A note on this clone: Other DNA sequences from this sample encode an identical CDR3 as well. This rearrangement joins TRBV18 to TRBJ1-5; D remains unclear. The V end lost 3 bases, the J end lost 5 bases, and 8 bases lay between the germline ends. The germline V gene encodes CDR1 KGHSH and CDR2 LQKENI. This CDR3 spans 13 amino acids. The CDR3 loop reads CASSPDSYQPQHF. The CDR3 DNA follows: TGTGCCAGCTCACCGGACTCATATCAGCCCCAGCATTTT.

As DNA, the CDR3 is TGTGCCAGCAGTCCAAGGACTAGCCGAGCCTACGAGCAGTACTTC. It specifies CASSPRTSRAYEQYF. The chain links TRBV6-5 to TRBJ2-7; TRBD2 agrees at 8 bases. V trimming: 5 bases; J trimming: 2 bases; junction bases outside the gene matches: 8. CDR1 MNHEY and CDR2 SVGAGI come from the germline V gene. CDR3 length: 15 residues.

This rearrangement joins TRBV5-4 to TRBJ2-6, with D unclear. Germline V lookup: CDR1 SGHNT, CDR2 YYREEE (reference sequence). Trimming removed 5 bases at V and 0 bases at J, with 9 bases between. CDR3 size: 15 residues. CDR3 DNA sequence: TGTGCCAGCAGACTGATGAGCTCTGGGGCCAACGTCCTGACTTTC. Its translation: CASRLMSSGANVLTF. Drawing the rest from reference TRBV5-4 and TRBJ2-6, the complete variable domain is ETGVTQSPTHLIKTRGQQVTLRCSSQSGHNTVSWYQQALGQGPQFIFQYYREEENGRGNFPPRFSGLQFPNYSSELNVNALELDDSALYLCASRLMSSGANVLTFGAGSRLTVL.

This clone was recorded only once. The chain employs TRBV7-9 and TRBJ2-5, with D perhaps matching TRBD1 or TRBD2 (5 bases each). CDR1 is SEHNR and CDR2 is FQNEAQ in the germline V gene (reference sequence). The CDR3 sequence is 17 residues long. Between the trimmed V and J ends, which lost 2 bases and 4 bases, there was a span of 20 bases. The CDR3 loop is CASSLNLIGGGGETQYF. DNA for the CDR3: TGTGCCAGCAGCTTAAATCTCATTGGGGGTGGAGGAGAGACCCAGTACTTC.

V gene TRBV18 combines with J gene TRBJ2-7; D not resolved. The CDR3 contains 14 residues. V lost 1 base and J lost 0, with 7 bases in between. The germline V gene encodes CDR1 KGHSH and CDR2 LQKENI. Here the CDR3 DNA reads TGTGCCAGCTCACCACTAACTAACTCCTACGAGCAGTACTTC. Its translation is CASSPLTNSYEQYF.

The chain uses TRBV29-1 and TRBJ2-7; 7 positions match TRBD1. V shed 4 bases, J shed 6 bases, and the junction held 6 bases outside the gene matches. Germline V gene sequence: CDR1 SQVTM, CDR2 ANQGSEA. This CDR3 has 12 residues. In DNA form, the CDR3 reads TGCAGCGTTGGTGACAGGGCGGTCGAGCAGTACTTC. This sequence encodes CSVGDRAVEQYF.

The chain is built from TRBV5-6 and TRBJ1-5; D gene uncertain. V lost 1 base, J lost 2 bases, and 10 bases lay in between. CDR3 length equals 15 residues. Germline V gene lookup returns CDR1 SGHDT and CDR2 YYEEEE. The CDR3 DNA reads as TGTGCCAGCAGCTTGATGGGTTATCGCAATCAGCCCCAGCATTTT. Residues: CASSLMGYRNQPQHF.

The V and J genes are TRBV5-1 and TRBJ1-4, with 7 bases identical to TRBD1. CDR3 length: 15 amino acids. J was trimmed by 7 bases and V by 0 bases; bases with no gene match: 6. Germline V CDR1 and CDR2: SGHRS, YFSETQ. CDR3 bases: TGCGCCAGCAGCTTGGCAGGGGGGACGGTTGAAAAACTGTTTTTT. Protein product: CASSLAGGTVEKLFF.

J is TRBJ2-2 and V is TRBV10-3, with D possibly called TRBD1 or TRBD2 (5 bases each). The CDR3 sequence is 15 residues long. Germline CDR1 reads ENHRY; CDR2 reads SYGVKD. Trimming removed 7 bases at V and 4 bases at J, with 16 bases between. CDR3 nucleotides: TGTGCCATCACCCCGAGTGGGGGTGGCACCGGGGAGCTGTTTTTT. It specifies CAITPSGGGTGELFF.

V is TRBV28 and J is TRBJ2-3, with D possibly called TRBD1 or TRBD2 (5 bases each). This CDR3 region has 18 residues. Trimming stripped 4 bases from V and 2 bases from J, with 22 bases between. CDR1 and CDR2 (germline): MDHEN, SYDVKM. This CDR3 is CASSSPGRSSIHTDTQYF. CDR3 nucleotide sequence: TGTGCCAGCAGTTCACCGGGACGATCGAGCATTCACACAGATACGCAGTATTTT.

Concerning this clone itself: The sample contains more than one DNA sequence encoding this CDR3. The chain's CDR3 is CASSSLAGVTGELFF. The CDR3 DNA reads TGTGCCAGCAGCTCTCTAGCGGGAGTCACCGGGGAGCTGTTTTTT. V is TRBV11-2 and J is TRBJ2-2; 10 nucleotides line up with TRBD2. Per the germline V gene, CDR1 is SGHAT and CDR2 is FQNNGV. This CDR3 has 15 amino acids. Trimming took 4 bases from V and 4 from J; bases not matched to a gene: 3.